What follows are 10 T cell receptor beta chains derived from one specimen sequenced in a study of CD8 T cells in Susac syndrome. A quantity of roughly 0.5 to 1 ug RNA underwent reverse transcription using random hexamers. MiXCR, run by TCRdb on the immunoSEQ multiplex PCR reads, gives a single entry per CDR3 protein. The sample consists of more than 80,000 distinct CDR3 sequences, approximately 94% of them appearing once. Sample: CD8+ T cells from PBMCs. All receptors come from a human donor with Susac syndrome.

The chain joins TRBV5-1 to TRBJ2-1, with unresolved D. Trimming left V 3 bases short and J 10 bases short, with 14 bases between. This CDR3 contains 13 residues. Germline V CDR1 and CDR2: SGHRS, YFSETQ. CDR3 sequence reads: CASSSGPSREQFF. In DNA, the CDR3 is TGCGCCAGCAGCTCTGGACCCTCACGGGAGCAGTTCTTC.

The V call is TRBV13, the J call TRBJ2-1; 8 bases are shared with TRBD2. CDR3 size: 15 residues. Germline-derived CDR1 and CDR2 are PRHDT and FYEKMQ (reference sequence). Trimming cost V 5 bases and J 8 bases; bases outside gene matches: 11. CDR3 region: CASSPGGAGGHEQFF. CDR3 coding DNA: TGTGCCAGCAGCCCCGGTGGGGCGGGGGGTCATGAGCAGTTCTTC.

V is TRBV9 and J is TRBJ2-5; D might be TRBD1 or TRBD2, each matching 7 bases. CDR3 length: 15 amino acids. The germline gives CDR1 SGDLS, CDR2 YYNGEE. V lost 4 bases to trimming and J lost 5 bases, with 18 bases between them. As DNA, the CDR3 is TGTGCCAGCAGCCCAGGGGGGGCGGTGTTGGAGACCCAGTACTTC. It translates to CASSPGGAVLETQYF.

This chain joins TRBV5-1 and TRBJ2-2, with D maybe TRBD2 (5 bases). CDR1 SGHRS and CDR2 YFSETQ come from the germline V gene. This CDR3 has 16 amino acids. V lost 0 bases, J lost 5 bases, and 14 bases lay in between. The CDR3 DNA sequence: TGCGCCAGCAGCTTGGATAGAGGGCCACGGACCGGGGAGCTGTTTTTT. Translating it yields CASSLDRGPRTGELFF.

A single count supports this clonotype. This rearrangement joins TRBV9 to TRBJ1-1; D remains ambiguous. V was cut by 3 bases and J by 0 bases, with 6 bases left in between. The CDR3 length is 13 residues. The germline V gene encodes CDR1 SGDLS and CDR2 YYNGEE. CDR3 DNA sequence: TGTGCCAGCAGCGCCAGAGTGAACACTGAAGCTTTCTTT. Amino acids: CASSARVNTEAFF.

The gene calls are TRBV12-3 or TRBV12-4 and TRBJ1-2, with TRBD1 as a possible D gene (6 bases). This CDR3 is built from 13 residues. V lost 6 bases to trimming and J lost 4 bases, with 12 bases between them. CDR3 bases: TGTGCCAGCAGCTCCACAGGGTTCTATGGCTACACCTTC. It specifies CASSSTGFYGYTF.

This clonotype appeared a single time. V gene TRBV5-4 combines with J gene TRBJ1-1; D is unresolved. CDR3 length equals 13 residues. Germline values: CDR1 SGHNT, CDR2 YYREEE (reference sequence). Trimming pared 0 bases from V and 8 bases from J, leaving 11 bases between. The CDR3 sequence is CASSLEKGPEAFF. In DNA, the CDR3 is TGTGCCAGCAGCTTGGAGAAGGGCCCGGAAGCTTTCTTT.

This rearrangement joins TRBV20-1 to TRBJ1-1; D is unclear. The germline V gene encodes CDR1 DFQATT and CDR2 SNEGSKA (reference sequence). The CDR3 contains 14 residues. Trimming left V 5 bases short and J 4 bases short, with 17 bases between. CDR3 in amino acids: CSALDQKGGTEAFF. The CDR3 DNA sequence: TGCAGTGCTTTGGACCAGAAGGGTGGCACTGAAGCTTTCTTT.

Written as DNA, the CDR3 is TGTGCCAGCAGCGACCGGTTTGAGCAGTTCTTC. Translating gives CASSDRFEQFF. The rearrangement links TRBV5-4 to TRBJ2-1, with D hard to call. The CDR3 contains 11 residues. The V and J ends lost 4 bases and 9 bases respectively, with 8 bases between them. Germline loops: CDR1 SGHNT, CDR2 YYREEE (reference sequence).

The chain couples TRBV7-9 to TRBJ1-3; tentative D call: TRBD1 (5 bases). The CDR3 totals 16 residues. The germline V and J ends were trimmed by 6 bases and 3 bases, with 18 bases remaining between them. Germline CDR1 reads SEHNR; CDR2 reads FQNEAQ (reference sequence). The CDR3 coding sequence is TGTGCCAGCAGGCCCAGGACATCGGGGAGTGGAAACACCATATATTTT. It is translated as CASRPRTSGSGNTIYF.